The following is a T cell receptor beta chain sequence with its context. Its antigen is not yet known. No clone much larger than this one lies a single base away; base qualities are absent. The library was produced with the immunoSEQ multiplex PCR assay. TCRdb limited this immuneACCESS table to in-frame rearrangements with V and J called. A share of clones is missing; checked studies link under half to unresolved V genes, and the rest is unexplained. This sample lists approximately 490 clones; about 90% were detected once. The top ten clones comprise about 9% of the sample. The sample is drawn from a study of T cells and Merkel cell carcinoma outcomes (dated by TCRdb to 2018 to 2021). Study-wide context: The study looked at whether the tumor T-cell repertoire and T-cell density could predict clinical outcome in patients with Merkel cell carcinoma.

Points the paper makes about the study in general: According to the report, clinical outcomes in Merkel cell carcinoma patients could be predicted using T-cell density together with features of the T-cell repertoire.

Reading the germline V gene gives CDR1 MGHRA and CDR2 YSYEKL. V ends up 3 bases short and J 5 bases short, with an unmatched junction base count of 7. The CDR3 measures 15 amino acids from cysteine to phenylalanine. The retained sequence is limited to the CDR3, 45 bases, with the frame set at the first base. Samples came from patients with Merkel cell carcinoma. The origin of this receptor is a human donor with Merkel cell carcinoma. The sequenced sample consisted of tumor tissue from Merkel cell carcinoma. Recombination connected TRBV4-1 to TRBJ1-1; TRBD1 lines up with 9 middle nucleotides. CDR3 protein: CASSQEQGAGTEAFF. The DNA sequence is given as TGCGCCAGCAGCCAGGAACAGGGGGCTGGGACTGAAGCTTTCTTT.